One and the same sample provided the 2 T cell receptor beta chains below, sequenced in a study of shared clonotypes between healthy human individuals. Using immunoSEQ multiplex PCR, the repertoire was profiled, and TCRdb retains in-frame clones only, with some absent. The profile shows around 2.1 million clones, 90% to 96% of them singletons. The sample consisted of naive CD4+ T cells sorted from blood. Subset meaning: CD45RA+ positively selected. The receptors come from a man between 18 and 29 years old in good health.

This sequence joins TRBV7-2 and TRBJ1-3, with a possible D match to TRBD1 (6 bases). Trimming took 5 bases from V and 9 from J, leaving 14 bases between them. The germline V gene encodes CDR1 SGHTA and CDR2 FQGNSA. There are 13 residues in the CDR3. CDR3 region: CASSVQGPGTIYF. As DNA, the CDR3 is TGTGCCAGCAGCGTTCAGGGGCCGGGCACCATATATTTT.

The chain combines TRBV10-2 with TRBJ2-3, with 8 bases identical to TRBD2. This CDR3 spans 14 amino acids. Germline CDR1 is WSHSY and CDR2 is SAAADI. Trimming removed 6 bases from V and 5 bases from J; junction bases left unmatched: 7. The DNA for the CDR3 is TGCGCCAGCAGACGGGAGGGCCTCAGAGATACGCAGTATTTT. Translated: CASRREGLRDTQYF.